The 7 T cell receptor beta chains listed next were all sequenced from one sample in a study of CD8 T cells in ankylosing spondylitis (dated by TCRdb to the late 2010s). Overall results and qualifications from the work: Blood from ankylosing spondylitis patients appeared to be characterized by a TCR beta motif composed of eight or nine highly homologous amino acid variants.

The library was prepared using 5' RACE. TCRdb lists the instrument as Illumina HiSeq 2500. TCRdb ran its own pipeline on the public reads, namely fastp trimming at Q25 and MiXCR clone calling, and kept in-frame beta chains. CDR3 protein sequences are deduplicated, and each keeps its most common genes and DNA. In this sample the table shows around 390,000 distinct CDR3 sequences, 20% to 25% of which occur a single time. Of the sample, roughly 16% is held by the ten largest clones. Their recognized antigens are unknown. Material: blood, either unsorted or a sorted T cell fraction (not recorded which). These receptors all come from a male donor with ankylosing spondylitis.

V is TRBV5-1 and J is TRBJ1-4, with D possibly being TRBD1 (5 bases). V gave up 2 bases and J gave up 8 bases, with 13 bases separating them. Germline lookup yields CDR1 SGHRS and CDR2 YFSETQ. The CDR3 totals 14 residues. The CDR3 region has the DNA TGCGCCAGCAGCTTCGGGACCCCGGGGGAAAAACTGTTTTTT. This sequence encodes CASSFGTPGEKLFF.

The rearrangement joins TRBV7-9 to TRBJ2-1; unclear D gene. Germline assignment: CDR1 SEHNR and CDR2 FQNEAQ (reference sequence). The CDR3 loop spans 17 amino acids. Deletions cut 1 base from V and 0 bases from J, with 13 bases between. The CDR3 reads CASSLGLSVTSYNEQFF. The CDR3 nucleotides read TGTGCCAGCAGCTTAGGTTTATCGGTGACCTCCTACAATGAGCAGTTCTTC.

This clonotype was seen a handful of times. The rearrangement joins TRBV7-9 to TRBJ2-5; TRBD2 might be the D (5 bases). The CDR3 runs to 15 residues. Trimming shortened V by 5 bases and J by 1 base, and 14 bases separated the two germline ends. Germline V gene sequence: CDR1 SEHNR, CDR2 FQNEAQ (reference sequence). CDR3 protein: CASSPTLGGQETQYF. CDR3 nucleotide sequence: TGTGCCAGCAGCCCAACCCTCGGAGGCCAAGAGACCCAGTACTTC.

The sample holds many counts of this clonotype. The chain links TRBV12-3 or TRBV12-4 to TRBJ2-1; tentative D call: TRBD2 (5 bases). Between the trimmed V and J ends, which lost 7 bases and 9 bases, there was a span of 10 bases. CDR3 length: 11 amino acids. DNA of the CDR3: TGTGCCAGCAAGCTAGCTGGTGAGCAGTTCTTC. Translated: CASKLAGEQFF.

In regard to this clonotype: A much bigger clone sits one base away, suggesting this may be a read error. This chain links TRBV29-1 with TRBJ2-5, with 7 bases identical to TRBD1. CDR1 and CDR2 (germline): SQVTM, ANQGSEA. Unmatched junction bases numbered 7, after V lost 7 bases and J lost 5 bases. This CDR3 spans 12 amino acids. CDR3 loop: CSASDRPETQYF. The CDR3 DNA reads TGCAGCGCCTCGGACAGGCCCGAGACCCAGTACTTC.

The CDR3 sequence: CASSSGQGLNTEAFF. The DNA for the CDR3 is TGTGCCAGCAGCTCAGGACAGGGGTTGAACACTGAAGCTTTCTTT. The chain joins TRBV11-3 to TRBJ1-1; 9 nucleotides line up with TRBD1. Germline values: CDR1 SGHNT, CDR2 YENEEA. CDR3 length: 15 amino acids. With 4 bases clipped from V and 0 bases from J, the junction kept 3 bases outside the gene matches.

The V call is TRBV6-5, the J call TRBJ2-1; D gene unclear. The CDR3 loop spans 13 amino acids. Germline V gene sequence: CDR1 MNHEY, CDR2 SVGAGI. Trimming left V 4 bases short and J 9 bases short, with 13 bases between. The CDR3 reads CASSSNSKVEQFF. Written as DNA, the CDR3 is TGTGCCAGCAGTTCCAACTCGAAGGTTGAGCAGTTCTTC.